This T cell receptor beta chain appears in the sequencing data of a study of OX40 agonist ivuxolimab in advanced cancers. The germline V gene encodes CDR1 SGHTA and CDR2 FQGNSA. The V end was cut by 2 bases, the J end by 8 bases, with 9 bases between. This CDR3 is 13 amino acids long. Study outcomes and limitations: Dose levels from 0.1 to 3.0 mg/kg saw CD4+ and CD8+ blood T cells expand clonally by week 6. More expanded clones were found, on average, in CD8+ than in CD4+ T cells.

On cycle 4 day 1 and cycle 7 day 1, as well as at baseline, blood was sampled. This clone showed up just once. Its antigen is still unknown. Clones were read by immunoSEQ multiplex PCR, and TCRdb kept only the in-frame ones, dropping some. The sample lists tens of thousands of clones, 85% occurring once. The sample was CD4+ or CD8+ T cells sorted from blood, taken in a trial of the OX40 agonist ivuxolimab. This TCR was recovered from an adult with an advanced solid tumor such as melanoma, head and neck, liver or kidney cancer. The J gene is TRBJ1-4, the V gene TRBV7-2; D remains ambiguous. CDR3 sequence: CASSLWEREKLFF. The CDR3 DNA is TGTGCCAGCAGCTTATGGGAGCGGGAAAAACTGTTTTTT.